This T cell receptor (beta chain) was retrieved from a study of cytomegalovirus exposure and HLA in healthy donors. Study findings and constraints: Analysis performed later found more than 15,000 TCR beta sequences associated with HLA alleles at 0.05 false discovery rate. The authors later linked a missense DCLRE1C variant to TCR beta V- and J-gene trimming.

Primers included in the PCR were 60 Vbeta and 13 Jbeta primers. Sequenced by immunoSEQ multiplex PCR; TCRdb stores in-frame clones only, minus some. In the table there are roughly 120,000 clones, 70% to 75% of which are singletons. Those who donated were healthy bone marrow donors. Of note for this clone: The antigen is unknown.

This clonotype was sampled from a woman aged 35 to 49 in good health and CMV-seronegative. The sequenced material came from PBMCs.

This chain's CDR3 is CASRLGQGASGNTIYF. As DNA, the CDR3 is TGTGCCAGCAGGCTGGGACAGGGGGCGAGTGGAAACACCATATATTTT. This chain connects TRBV2 to TRBJ1-3; 12 nucleotides agree with TRBD1. There are 16 residues in the CDR3. Germline V lookup: CDR1 SNHLY, CDR2 FYNNEI. J was trimmed by 3 bases and V by 6 bases; bases with no gene match: 6. Looking up the rest from reference TRBV2 and TRBJ1-3 gives the full variable domain: EPEVTQTPSHQVTQMGQEVILRCVPISNHLYFYWYRQILGQKVEFLVSFYNNEISEKSEIFDDQFSVERPDGSNFTLKIRSTKLEDSAMYFCASRLGQGASGNTIYFGEGSWLTVV.